One sample yielded the 30 T cell receptor beta chains listed below, sequenced in a study of shared clonotypes between healthy human individuals (dated by TCRdb to between 2020 and 2021). The method was the immunoSEQ multiplex PCR assay. TCRdb mirrors the immuneACCESS table, restricted to in-frame sequences. Some clones are absent from its copies; in checked studies, under half trace to an unresolved V gene, and the reason for the others is unknown. Counted in this sample were about 380,000 clones; 96% of them appeared once. The ten largest make up approximately 0.3% of the sample. The sample comprised memory CD8+ T cells sorted from blood. The cell subset or site label on this specimen signifies: CD45RO+ cells pooled with CCR7-negative TemRA cells. The receptor set was obtained from a man under 40 in good health.

The rearrangement links TRBV28 to TRBJ2-7; 7 nucleotides agree with TRBD2. This CDR3 region has 16 residues. The germline V gene encodes CDR1 MDHEN and CDR2 SYDVKM. V trimming: 7 bases; J trimming: 5 bases; junction bases outside the gene matches: 17. DNA of the CDR3: TGTGCCAGCACCACCGGGGGAGGGCCATCTTCCAACGAGCAGTACTTC. It codes for CASTTGGGPSSNEQYF.

The V and J genes are TRBV27 and TRBJ2-1, with 10 nucleotides matching TRBD2. The V segment lost 0 bases and the J segment 2 bases; nucleotides outside the gene matches: 4. Germline CDR1 reads MNHEY; CDR2 reads SMNVEV (reference sequence). This CDR3 comprises 17 residues. The CDR3 bases are TGTGCCAGCAGTTTATCGCCTAGCGGGAGTCCCTACAATGAGCAGTTCTTC. This encodes CASSLSPSGSPYNEQFF.

The rearrangement uses TRBV28 and TRBJ2-7; D may be TRBD1 or TRBD2 (6 bases each). CDR1 and CDR2 (germline): MDHEN, SYDVKM. This CDR3 comprises 14 residues. Trimming stripped 6 bases from V and 3 bases from J, with 15 bases between. CDR3 loop: CASRQDKGGYEQYF. For the CDR3, the DNA is TGTGCCAGCAGGCAGGACAAGGGGGGCTACGAGCAGTACTTC.

The chain joins TRBV27 to TRBJ2-3; 8 bases align to TRBD1. The germline V gene encodes CDR1 MNHEY and CDR2 SMNVEV (reference sequence). CDR3 size: 15 residues. V trimming: 4 bases; J trimming: 2 bases; junction bases outside the gene matches: 5. The CDR3 DNA follows: TGTGCCAGCAGTTGGTACAGGGGGAACACAGATACGCAGTATTTT. It yields the protein CASSWYRGNTDTQYF.

CDR3 sequence reads: CASSLRAGEETQYF. CDR3 coding DNA: TGTGCCAGCAGCTTGAGGGCCGGGGAAGAGACCCAGTACTTC. The chain couples TRBV5-4 to TRBJ2-5; perhaps TRBD2 as D (5 bases). CDR1 SGHNT and CDR2 YYREEE come from the germline V gene (reference sequence). V dropped 1 base and J dropped 3 bases, with 10 bases sitting between them. This CDR3 contains 14 residues.

Only one count was recorded for this clone. This chain joins TRBV27 and TRBJ2-3; D is uncertain. The V end was cut by 3 bases, the J end by 2 bases, with 9 bases between. The CDR3 extends over 14 amino acids. Germline values: CDR1 MNHEY, CDR2 SMNVEV (reference sequence). CDR3 in amino acids: CASSLGIPTDTQYF. In DNA form, the CDR3 reads TGTGCCAGCAGTTTGGGCATTCCCACAGATACGCAGTATTTT.

The CDR3 reads CSAADRAGYTF. The CDR3 coding sequence is TGCAGTGCTGCGGACAGGGCTGGCTACACCTTC. The rearrangement joins TRBV20-1 to TRBJ1-2, with 8 bases matching TRBD1. CDR1 and CDR2 (germline): DFQATT, SNEGSKA (reference sequence). The CDR3 totals 11 residues. The junction had 3 bases not matched to a gene; V was cut back by 5 bases and J by 7 bases.

The chain links TRBV28 to TRBJ2-3, with 8 bases matching TRBD2. CDR3 length: 15 amino acids. Unmatched junction bases numbered 7, after V lost 5 bases and J lost 3 bases. The germline gives CDR1 MDHEN, CDR2 SYDVKM. Here the CDR3 DNA reads TGTGCCAGCAGTAAGACGGGACTAGGTACAGATACGCAGTATTTT. This sequence encodes CASSKTGLGTDTQYF. Filled out from reference TRBV28 and TRBJ2-3, the complete variable domain reads DVKVTQSSRYLVKRTGEKVFLECVQDMDHENMFWYRQDPGLGLRLIYFSYDVKMKEKGDIPEGYSVSREKKERFSLILESASTNQTSMYLCASSKTGLGTDTQYFGPGTRLTVL.

The V call is TRBV11-3, the J call TRBJ2-2; the match to TRBD2 covers 8 bases. V dropped 1 base and J dropped 0; count of bases not matched to a gene: 1. Germline CDR1 SGHNT, CDR2 YENEEA. The CDR3 contains 16 residues. Written as DNA, the CDR3 is TGTGCCAGCAGCTTAGCGGGACTAGCGAACACCGGGGAGCTGTTTTTT. Encoded protein: CASSLAGLANTGELFF.

Notes on this clone: Other DNA sequences within the sample encode an identical CDR3. This chain links TRBV27 with TRBJ2-1, with D perhaps being TRBD1 or TRBD2 (5 bases each). The length of the CDR3 is 15 residues. Between the trimmed V and J ends, which lost 1 base and 0 bases, there was a span of 7 bases. Germline V lookup: CDR1 MNHEY, CDR2 SMNVEV (reference sequence). The CDR3 protein is CASSLWGSSYNEQFF. In DNA, the CDR3 is TGTGCCAGCAGTTTATGGGGGAGCTCCTACAATGAGCAGTTCTTC.

This clone occurred once. The J gene is TRBJ2-5, the V gene TRBV10-1; no reliable D call. Trimming removed 3 bases from V and 5 bases from J, with 4 bases in between. Germline CDR1 reads WNHNN; CDR2 reads SYGVQD (reference sequence). The CDR3 length is 11 residues. Here the CDR3 reads CASSDRETQYF. The CDR3 nucleotides are TGCGCCAGCAGTGACAGGGAGACCCAGTACTTC.

The chain employs TRBV4-1 and TRBJ2-3; the D is unclear. The CDR3 length is 10 residues. The germline V gene encodes CDR1 MGHRA and CDR2 YSYEKL. V dropped 8 bases and J dropped 1 base, with 1 base sitting between them. The CDR3 nucleotides are TGCGCCAGCGGCACAGATACGCAGTATTTT. It yields the protein CASGTDTQYF.

The chain carries TRBV7-3 and TRBJ1-1; TRBD1 is a possible D gene (5 bases). The germline V gene encodes CDR1 SGHTA and CDR2 FQGTGA. The CDR3 contains 19 residues. Between the trimmed V and J ends, which lost 2 bases and 1 base, there was a span of 23 bases. CDR3 in amino acids: CASSLLLPKCVGPNTEAFF. CDR3 coding DNA: TGTGCCAGCAGCTTACTCCTCCCTAAATGTGTGGGACCGAACACTGAAGCTTTCTTT.

The chain uses TRBV7-6 and TRBJ1-4, with 7 positions matching TRBD1. The V segment lost 11 bases and the J segment 8 bases; nucleotides outside the gene matches: 8. Looked up from germline, CDR1 is SGHVS and CDR2 is FNYEAQ. CDR3 length: 12 residues. CDR3 amino acids: CASKGDSEKLFF. The CDR3 DNA sequence: TGTGCCTCCAAGGGGGACAGCGAAAAACTGTTTTTT.

This clone has just one count. The V gene is TRBV7-2, the J gene TRBJ2-1; TRBD2 matches 8 bases. This CDR3 has 15 residues. With V trimmed by 3 bases and J by 1 base, 2 bases remained unmatched. The germline V gene encodes CDR1 SGHTA and CDR2 FQGNSA. The DNA for the CDR3 is TGTGCCAGCAGCTTTCGGGAGGGGTCCTACAATGAGCAGTTCTTC. Its protein product is CASSFREGSYNEQFF.

To note about this clone: Other DNA sequences from this sample encode an identical CDR3 as well. The chain joins TRBV5-4 to TRBJ2-2; TRBD1 matches at 8 bases. There are 15 residues in the CDR3. Germline CDR1 SGHNT, CDR2 YYREEE (reference sequence). With V trimmed by 4 bases and J by 5 bases, 7 bases remained unmatched. The CDR3 DNA is TGTGCCAGCAGCGGAACAGGGGGTGGGACCGGGGAGCTGTTTTTT. As protein: CASSGTGGGTGELFF.

The V call is TRBV5-4, the J call TRBJ2-7, with D tentatively TRBD1 or TRBD2 (5 bases each). The CDR3 has 15 residues. Trimming took 4 bases from V and 6 from J, leaving 20 bases between them. Per the germline V gene, CDR1 is SGHNT and CDR2 is YYREEE (reference sequence). Written as DNA, the CDR3 is TGTGCCAGCAGCCTGGTGTTTGGGGACCCAGTCGAGCAGTACTTC. Its protein product is CASSLVFGDPVEQYF.

In this sample, this clone turned up once. V is TRBV7-9 and J is TRBJ2-1; D unresolved. Trimming pared 5 bases from V and 6 bases from J, leaving 8 bases between. CDR3 size: 12 residues. Germline-derived CDR1 and CDR2 are SEHNR and FQNEAQ (reference sequence). The CDR3 sequence: CASSMYSNEQFF. For the CDR3, the DNA is TGTGCCAGCAGCATGTACAGCAATGAGCAGTTCTTC.

This rearrangement joins TRBV5-1 to TRBJ1-2; 9 positions match TRBD1. This CDR3 is 13 amino acids long. Germline CDR1 SGHRS, CDR2 YFSETQ. V shed 7 bases and J 3 bases; nucleotides not matched to a gene: 4. The CDR3, as DNA: TGCGCCAGCGGGACAGGGTACCACTATGGCTACACCTTC. It yields the protein CASGTGYHYGYTF.

In its sample, this clone was seen once. The chain couples TRBV10-3 to TRBJ2-5, with D hard to call. Trimming shortened V by 8 bases and J by 4 bases, and 8 bases separated the two germline ends. The CDR3 runs 11 residues. From germline, CDR1 is ENHRY and CDR2 SYGVKD. Written as DNA, the CDR3 is TGTGCCATCGGGAAGGGAGAGACCCAGTACTTC. It encodes CAIGKGETQYF.

V usage is TRBV21-1 and J usage is TRBJ1-5; whether TRBD1, the table's D call, matches the DNA was not checked. TRBV21-1 is noted as a pseudogene. This CDR3 comprises 24 residues. CDR3 DNA sequence: TGTGCCAGCAGCAAAGACTTTCCCGAGATGGATTTGAGGTCCGGCAGGGCGGACAATCAGCCCCAGCATTTT. Protein sequence: CASSKDFPEMDLRSGRADNQPQHF.

The V gene is TRBV11-2, the J gene TRBJ2-2; TRBD2 matches 12 bases. J was trimmed by 8 bases and V by 4 bases; bases with no gene match: 5. CDR1 and CDR2 (germline): SGHAT, FQNNGV. The CDR3 extends over 15 amino acids. The CDR3 DNA reads as TGTGCCAGCAGCTCTAGCGGGAGGGCCGCGGGGGAGCTGTTTTTT. Residues: CASSSSGRAAGELFF.

This chain uses TRBV7-9 with TRBJ2-7; the D gene could be TRBD1 or TRBD2 (5 bases each). V was pared by 5 bases and J by 3 bases, with 20 bases between. Per the germline V gene, CDR1 is SEHNR and CDR2 is FQNEAQ (reference sequence). CDR3 size: 16 residues. The CDR3 region is CASSPFGRDGFYEQYF. The DNA for the CDR3 is TGTGCCAGCAGCCCCTTCGGTCGGGACGGATTCTACGAGCAGTACTTC.

This chain links TRBV7-2 with TRBJ2-4, with 9 bases identical to TRBD1. The V segment lost 5 bases and the J segment 4 bases; nucleotides outside the gene matches: 18. The CDR3 consists of 19 residues. Germline CDR1 reads SGHTA; CDR2 reads FQGNSA. This chain's CDR3 is CASSLTGGARRGEKNIQYF. The CDR3, as DNA: TGTGCCAGCAGCCTGACAGGGGGTGCGAGACGAGGGGAAAAAAACATTCAGTACTTC.

This clone has only one observation. The gene calls are TRBV7-2 and TRBJ2-1; 10 nucleotides align to TRBD2. Germline CDR1 SGHTA, CDR2 FQGNSA. Trimming removed 5 bases from V and 3 bases from J; junction bases left unmatched: 4. The CDR3 extends over 15 amino acids. The CDR3 coding sequence is TGTGCCAGCAGCGCCGGGACTAGCGTCTACAATGAGCAGTTCTTC. This translates into CASSAGTSVYNEQFF.

This clone occurred a few times. The chain uses TRBV5-1 and TRBJ1-1; possibly TRBD1 for D (5 bases). The CDR3 is 15 amino acids. Germline V gives CDR1 SGHRS, CDR2 YFSETQ. Trimming removed 3 bases from V and 0 bases from J, with 12 bases in between. Written as DNA, the CDR3 is TGCGCCAGCAGCTGGGGAAGAGGGGTGAACACTGAAGCTTTCTTT. As protein: CASSWGRGVNTEAFF.

The chain combines TRBV5-4 with TRBJ2-1; 7 nucleotides agree with TRBD2. The CDR3 length is 15 residues. The V segment lost 0 bases and the J segment 4 bases; nucleotides outside the gene matches: 4. CDR1 SGHNT and CDR2 YYREEE come from the germline V gene (reference sequence). The CDR3 nucleotides read TGTGCCAGCAGCTTGGGGCTAGCGGCATACAATGAGCAGTTCTTC. Its translation is CASSLGLAAYNEQFF.

The chain links TRBV7-8 to TRBJ2-1, with TRBD2 as a possible D gene (5 bases). Between the trimmed V and J ends, which lost 6 bases and 2 bases, there was a span of 14 bases. This CDR3 has 15 amino acids. Germline lookup yields CDR1 SGHVS and CDR2 FQNEAQ. CDR3 in amino acids: CASSHLSAPYNEQFF. The CDR3 coding sequence is TGTGCCAGCAGTCACCTTAGCGCCCCCTACAATGAGCAGTTCTTC. The whole variable domain, filled in from reference TRBV7-8 and TRBJ2-1, reads GAGVSQSPRYKVAKRGQDVALRCDPISGHVSLFWYQQALGQGPEFLTYFQNEAQLDKSGLPSDRFFAERPEGSVSTLKIQRTQQEDSAVYLCASSHLSAPYNEQFFGPGTRLTVL.

This clone has just one count. V gene TRBV6-5 combines with J gene TRBJ1-2; 10 nucleotides align to TRBD1. V lost 5 bases and J lost 5; bases outside the gene matches: 5. The CDR3 length is 14 residues. Germline CDR1 and CDR2: MNHEY and SVGAGI. CDR3 coding DNA: TGTGCCAGCAGTACGCCGGGACAGGGGTATGGCTACACCTTC. Its protein product is CASSTPGQGYGYTF.

This clone was detected only once. The chain joins TRBV4-2 to TRBJ2-1; the D call may be TRBD1 or TRBD2 (5 bases each). This CDR3 is 14 amino acids long. Germline V gives CDR1 LGHNA, CDR2 YNFKEQ. V gave up 5 bases and J gave up 2 bases, with 10 bases separating them. In DNA form, the CDR3 reads TGTGCCAGCAGCTCGGGACGGACCTACAATGAGCAGTTCTTC. Residues: CASSSGRTYNEQFF.